This is a list of T cell receptor beta chains from one sample in a study of cytomegalovirus exposure and HLA in healthy donors. Assay used: immunoSEQ multiplex PCR; TCRdb lists only in-frame clones, some missing. In the table there are approximately 100,000 clones, about 80% of which are singletons. Sequencing input: PBMCs. Receptors were obtained from a female donor in good health and CMV-seronegative. The CDR3 runs from the conserved cysteine through the conserved F or W. D genes are given only for firm matches. The size of a clone is reported for some rows only, either as once, few or many, or as a class for expanded clones.

DNA	CDR3	D	size	V	J
TGTGCCAGTAGTATAGACCCGGGATTTTATAATTCACCCCTCCACTTT	CASSIDPGFYNSPLHF	NA	NA	TRBV19	TRBJ1-6
TGTGCCAGCAGTCACAGTGGAGGGTGGAATGAGCAGTTCTTC	CASSHSGGWNEQFF	NA	once	TRBV25-1	TRBJ2-1
TGTGCCAGCAGCTTGGGGACAGGAAAGGGGAATTCACCCCTCCACTTT	CASSLGTGKGNSPLHF	TRBD1	once	TRBV7-9	TRBJ1-6
TGTGCTAGTGACAGGGGTTCCTACAATGAGCAGTTCTTC	CASDRGSYNEQFF	TRBD1	NA	TRBV12-5	TRBJ2-1
TGTGCCAGTAGGACACAGGGGGGCTACACCTTC	CASRTQGGYTF	TRBD1	NA	TRBV19	TRBJ1-2
TGTGCCAGCAGCTGGGACGGACAGGTCCGGGGCGGCTACACCTTC	CASSWDGQVRGGYTF	TRBD1	NA	TRBV7-9	TRBJ1-2
TGTGCCAGCTCACCCTTACGGGGGGGCCGCGACACCGGGGAGCTGTTTTTT	CASSPLRGGRDTGELFF	TRBD2	NA	TRBV18	TRBJ2-2
TGTGCCTGGAGTAGAGGAAGTGCCGGGGGGAGGGAGCAGTACTTC	CAWSRGSAGGREQYF	TRBD2	NA	TRBV30	TRBJ2-7
TGTGCCAGCAGCCCCCCGACAGGGATGAACACTGAAGCTTTCTTT	CASSPPTGMNTEAFF	TRBD1	NA	TRBV7-8	TRBJ1-1
TGTGCCTCCCGGGGGGCAAACGCAGATACGCAGTATTTT	CASRGANADTQYF	NA	NA	TRBV6-5	TRBJ2-3
TGTGCCAGCACCAGGACTAGTGCGGCAGATACGCAGTATTTT	CASTRTSAADTQYF	TRBD2	NA	TRBV4-2	TRBJ2-3
TGTGCCAGCCGGGGGGGGGACACCGGGGAGCTGTTTTTT	CASRGGDTGELFF	TRBD2	NA	TRBV11-2	TRBJ2-2
TGTGCCAGCAGCTCACCGGTTGTCACTGAAGCTTTCTTT	CASSSPVVTEAFF	NA	NA	TRBV7-8	TRBJ1-1
TGTGCCAGCAGTGTACAGCGGGGGGTTGTGGACGAGCAGTACTTC	CASSVQRGVVDEQYF	TRBD2	NA	TRBV2	TRBJ2-7
TGTGCCAGCAGCCCACGGGAGGTCCTCACCGGGGAGCTGTTTTTT	CASSPREVLTGELFF	TRBD2	NA	TRBV7-8	TRBJ2-2
TGTGCCAGCTCAATTAGACAGGGGAGCACAGATACGCAGTATTTT	CASSIRQGSTDTQYF	TRBD1	NA	TRBV18	TRBJ2-3
TGTGCCAGCAGTCCGTGGGAGGGCGAGCAGTACTTC	CASSPWEGEQYF	TRBD2	once	TRBV25-1	TRBJ2-7
TGTGCCAGCAGTGGCAGGGTGAACACTGAAGCTTTCTTT	CASSGRVNTEAFF	NA	NA	TRBV6-1	TRBJ1-1
TGCGCCAGCAGCCAAGACGTAGTCCATAGCGGGGGGGCGCACAATGAGCAGTTCTTC	CASSQDVVHSGGAHNEQFF	TRBD2	NA	TRBV4-3	TRBJ2-1
TGTGCCAGCAGTTTAACCCGACACCCCTTCTCTGGAAACACCATATATTTT	CASSLTRHPFSGNTIYF	NA	NA	TRBV28	TRBJ1-3
TGTGCCAGCAGGGCCGACACGGCCGTGGGCTACACCTTC	CASRADTAVGYTF	NA	NA	TRBV2	TRBJ1-2
TGTGCCAGCAGCCCGGGGTACACAGATACGCAGTATTTT	CASSPGYTDTQYF	NA	NA	TRBV5-4	TRBJ2-3
TGCAGCGTTGCGGCTAGCACATACACCGGGGAGCTGTTTTTT	CSVAASTYTGELFF	NA	NA	TRBV29-1	TRBJ2-2
TGTGCCAGCAGCCCAGGATACAGGGGCTATAATTCACCCCTCCACTTT	CASSPGYRGYNSPLHF	TRBD1	NA	TRBV13	TRBJ1-6
TGTGCCAGCAGCTTACCTCGCCGGACAGGGGGCAGGGATACGCAGTATTTT	CASSLPRRTGGRDTQYF	TRBD1	NA	TRBV7-2	TRBJ2-3
TGTGCCACCGGGACAGGAGCTAACTATGGCTACACCTTC	CATGTGANYGYTF	TRBD1	NA	TRBV10-3	TRBJ1-2
TGTGCCAGCAGTCCAACGTGGGCTAGCACAGATACGCAGTATTTT	CASSPTWASTDTQYF	NA	NA	TRBV27	TRBJ2-3
TGTGCCAGCAGCTTTGGACAAAGCTATGGCTACACCTTC	CASSFGQSYGYTF	NA	NA	TRBV7-9	TRBJ1-2
TGTGCCAGCAGCCAGAGCAGGGAAACCGAAAAACTGTTTTTT	CASSQSRETEKLFF	NA	few	TRBV21-1	TRBJ1-4
TGTGCCAGCGTTGGGGAGTACCTGGAGACCCAGTACTTC	CASVGEYLETQYF	NA	NA	TRBV5-5	TRBJ2-5
TGTGCCAGGGGGGCAGATATACCATCAGAGACCCAGTACTTC	CARGADIPSETQYF	NA	NA	TRBV13	TRBJ2-5
TGCGCCAGCAGCCTTAGACCGGACCCCACGGGAGAAAAACTGTTTTTT	CASSLRPDPTGEKLFF	NA	once	TRBV4-1	TRBJ1-4
TGTGCCAGCAGTGAATGGCGGAGCTATAGCAATCAGCCCCAGCATTTT	CASSEWRSYSNQPQHF	NA	NA	TRBV2	TRBJ1-5
TGTGCCAGCAGGCAACAGGGACGGGATAGTGAAGCTTTCTTT	CASRQQGRDSEAFF	NA	few	TRBV6-5	TRBJ1-1
TGTGCCAGCAGTTATGGGGCAGCGGGCCTTAATTCACCCCTCCACTTT	CASSYGAAGLNSPLHF	NA	few	TRBV6-5	TRBJ1-6
TGTGCCAGTAGTATCGCTAGCGGGAGTGTGCAGTATTTT	CASSIASGSVQYF	TRBD2	NA	TRBV19	TRBJ2-3
TGTGCCAGCAGCTCCCCACCGAGCGAGGGCACCGGGGAGCTGTTTTTT	CASSSPPSEGTGELFF	NA	NA	TRBV7-8	TRBJ2-2
TGCGCCAGCAGTAAATCGGGGCACGCAGTCTTTGCTTTCTTT	CASSKSGHAVFAFF	NA	NA	TRBV23-1	TRBJ1-1
TGTGCCTGGAGTACGGGACTAGCGGGGGCGGATACGCAGTATTTT	CAWSTGLAGADTQYF	TRBD2	NA	TRBV30	TRBJ2-3
TGTGCCAGCAGCAAAGACAGGGGGCCAACAGATACGCAGTATTTT	CASSKDRGPTDTQYF	TRBD1	NA	TRBV11-2	TRBJ2-3
TGTGCCAGCAAGGAAATCTACAGGGGCGGAGAGACCCAGTACTTC	CASKEIYRGGETQYF	TRBD1	NA	TRBV2	TRBJ2-5
TGTGCCAGCAGCGTAGTGGACAGAAGCTATGGCTACACCTTC	CASSVVDRSYGYTF	NA	NA	TRBV9	TRBJ1-2
TGTGCCAGCAGCCGCCAGGGTCCCACTGAAGCTTTCTTT	CASSRQGPTEAFF	NA	NA	TRBV6-5	TRBJ1-1
TGTGCCACCAGCAGTCGACAGGGCAACGAGCAGTACTTC	CATSSRQGNEQYF	TRBD1	NA	TRBV15	TRBJ2-7
TGTGCCAGCAGTTACTCTACTTGGAACACTGAAGCTTTCTTT	CASSYSTWNTEAFF	NA	NA	TRBV6-5	TRBJ1-1
TGTGCCAGCAGTTCCCGGGGGAGCCTAGCCAAAAACATTCAGTACTTC	CASSSRGSLAKNIQYF	NA	NA	TRBV27	TRBJ2-4
TGTGCCAGCCGTTCCGGTAAAGTCGGGGAGCTGTTTTTT	CASRSGKVGELFF	NA	NA	TRBV11-2	TRBJ2-2
TGTGCCAGCAGCTTCTCACGCGCGGACAGCTACACCTTC	CASSFSRADSYTF	NA	NA	TRBV13	TRBJ1-2
TGTGCCAGCAGCTTAGCCCAGCGTACGGACATTCAGTACTTC	CASSLAQRTDIQYF	NA	NA	TRBV7-2	TRBJ2-4
TGCGCCAGCAGCCAGGACGACAGGGGTTCGACAGATACGCAGTATTTT	CASSQDDRGSTDTQYF	TRBD1	NA	TRBV4-1	TRBJ2-3
TGTGCCAGCAGCCAACCCGGGACAGCTGGAAACACCATATATTTT	CASSQPGTAGNTIYF	TRBD1	few	TRBV5-6	TRBJ1-3
TGTGCCAGCAGTGTCTCGGTGAACACTGAAGCTTTCTTT	CASSVSVNTEAFF	NA	NA	TRBV25-1	TRBJ1-1
TGTGCCTGGAGTGAAGGACAGGGTCTAGCCAAAAACATTCAGTACTTC	CAWSEGQGLAKNIQYF	TRBD1	NA	TRBV30	TRBJ2-4
TGCGCCAGCAGCCTGGCAGGGGAGAACTATGGCTACACCTTC	CASSLAGENYGYTF	NA	NA	TRBV5-1	TRBJ1-2